This T cell receptor beta chain was documented in a study of sequential checkpoint blockade in melanoma. Turning to the study itself: Randomization was 1:1 between first-line nivolumab→ipilimumab and ipilimumab→nivolumab. Each arm's sequence ended with maintenance nivolumab.

Sequencing was performed with immunoSEQ multiplex PCR; in TCRdb, only in-frame clones are kept and a portion is missing. This sample has about 10,000 clones, with over 60% found just once. Germline CDR1 reads MGHRA; CDR2 reads YSYEKL. The CDR3 is 16 amino acids. Trimming took off 4 bases at V and 0 bases at J, with 13 bases between the two ends. The treatment was: randomized to nivolumab then ipilimumab (arm A) or the reverse (arm B). Sorted cells were live CD3+CD8+, lacking CD19 and CD56, from PBMCs. The sequencing used CD8+ T cells sorted from blood (inferred from file names), collected from a patient given nivolumab and ipilimumab in sequence. This sequence joins TRBV4-1 and TRBJ1-5; possible D gene TRBD1, 5 bases. This TCR was sampled from a human donor with melanoma. Here the CDR3 reads CASSPAATDSNQPQHF. CDR3 nucleotides: TGCGCCAGCAGCCCAGCCGCGACAGATAGCAATCAGCCCCAGCATTTT.